This T cell receptor beta chain was sequenced during a study of cytomegalovirus exposure and HLA in healthy donors (TCRdb year 2017). Regarding the study in general: In an earlier analysis of under 600 of the donors, 276 Gb of sequence data and 90 million to 120 million unique TCR beta sequences from roughly 180 million T cells were reported. Roughly 300 gigabases of sequencing data and roughly 80 million unique TCR sequences made up an early release that covered 500 to 650 HLA-typed donors. Of the roughly 390 genotyped donors, 81% fell in the genetic ancestry cluster associated with self-reported Caucasian donors. The study aimed to test whether signatures of past pathogen exposure could be identified by cataloging public T cell receptors. The T cell repertoires of roughly 660 subjects were profiled by immunosequencing and related to cytomegalovirus serostatus. In addition to the first cohort of approximately 650 subjects, a separate validation cohort of approximately 110 different subjects was used. To predict cytomegalovirus infection status, the study brought together high-throughput TCR immunosequencing, statistical association of individual TCRs with disease status, and machine learning. To study patterns of TCR occurrence, a later analysis re-analyzed previously published TCR beta repertoires from under 750 donors and added high-resolution HLA genotyping. The later analysis used no new phenotypic data to find candidate immune exposures, relying instead on TCR beta sequences and their occurrence across donors. An earlier analysis of approximately 630 of the donors applied high-throughput TCR beta sequencing to assess whether each TCR beta V gene segment acted as functional or pseudogenic. Donor age, sex, ethnicity and CMV serostatus were compiled together with the repertoire data. In a later genetic analysis, genome-wide SNP genotypes for about 55% of the roughly 700 donors were used, and that subset was treated as a discovery cohort. All discovery cohort repertoires had been generated on a single sequencing platform. HLA typing covered class I and class II loci at four-digit resolution. The number of donors typed differed by locus, with 629-630 for A, B, C, DRB1 and DQB1, 522 for DQA1, 600 to 610 for DPA1, and over 400 for DPB1. About five DR-DQ haplotypes were handled as single units for association and clustering because linkage in the cohort was strong. Among about 400 genotyped donors of the cohort, an average of approximately 240,000 unique TCR beta nucleotide sequences was sequenced per donor, of which 15% to 20% were non-productive. The full study reports these points: A few of the identified cytomegalovirus-associated TCR beta chains were confirmed in vitro to be specific for cytomegalovirus antigens. A later analysis associated 17,000 or so TCR beta sequences with specific HLA alleles at a false discovery rate of 0.05. The earlier analysis of 587 of the donors excluded 15 to 20 rarely observed V segments, including chromosome 9 orphons, because counts were too low. According to a later analysis, most CMV-associated TCR beta chains appeared to be HLA-restricted, and the HLA associations seemed to be driven largely by CMV exposure. A later genetic analysis associated a missense DCLRE1C variant with V-gene and J-gene trimming of TCR beta chains, and an independent cohort replicated the association. According to a later genetic analysis, donors in an Asian-associated ancestry cluster had fewer N-insertions in productive TCRs than the approximately 690-donor mean. According to the authors, the approach could potentially be generalized to other disease states and immunological phenotypes. The study listed 150 to 200 TCR beta chains as associated with cytomegalovirus. For the cohort, immune exposure information was limited to CMV serostatus. In a later analysis, TCR association rates were found to vary across HLA loci, with the most associated TCRs seen for DRB1 alleles and the fewest for HLA-C alleles. Sequencing depth was assumed to be roughly uniform across donors in the presence/absence analyses, though that assumption may not hold. Correlated functional status among segregating V segments might be attributable to linkage disequilibrium, but an unknown experimental factor could not be ruled out. In this cohort, only TCR beta chains were sequenced, and detectable features were limited by the absence of alpha or paired-chain data. In an earlier analysis of several hundred of the donors, most TCR beta V segments were observed in productive rearrangements about 87% or about 30% of the time, broadly matching IMGT annotations. Some IMGT-functional V segments, including TRBV6-2 and TRBV6-3, could not be distinguished by the 87-base-pair reads and were therefore excluded. Strong co-occurrence of HLA alleles, especially DR and DQ, made assigning TCR associations to individual alleles difficult. In a later analysis, several top co-occurrence clusters were reported to appear linked to parvovirus B19, influenza, CMV and Epstein-Barr virus. Most TCR sequences were seen in very few donors, while some public TCRs were found in many individuals. In a later analysis, HLA-associated TCR beta chains were found to be more clonally expanded and to have lower generation probabilities than equally common non-associated chains. A group of highly shared sequence variants was considered likely to be a technical artifact of the sequencing pipeline. Cytomegalovirus status was reported to be diagnosed by the classifier with high specificity and sensitivity in both the original and validation cohorts. A further reported finding was that TCR beta sequences accurately predicted the HLA-A and HLA-B alleles for most subjects in the first cohort. Because HLA typing was unavailable for some donors at each locus, only the typed subset was used in association tests.

Library construction relied on the immunoSEQ multiplex PCR assay. For the multiplex PCR, a mixture combining 60 forward primers for TCR Vbeta segments and 13 reverse primers for TCR Jbeta segments was used. Amplification of the CDR3 region of rearranged TCR beta genes was performed with a multiplex PCR assay on genomic DNA. The Illumina HiSeq System was used to sequence the amplified TCR beta libraries as 87-base-pair reads. The published analysis was carried out like this. Across the 700 or so repertoires, a later analysis counted 60 million to 90 million unique TCR beta chains, roughly 11 million of which were shared by at least two donors. Raw reads were error-corrected and collapsed into unique sequences with a nearest-neighbor algorithm that merged closely related sequences to remove PCR and sequencing errors. Alignment of CDR3 sequences to IMGT reference sequences was used to assign V, D and J gene segments. For a sequence to be retained, a match of at least six nucleotides to both a V gene segment and a J gene segment was required. A rearrangement counted as productive if the CDR3 had no stop codons and remained in frame with V and J, and every other rearrangement counted as non-productive. CDR3 was defined by IMGT convention, running from the second conserved V-encoded cysteine to the conserved J-encoded phenylalanine. The earlier analysis of about 590 of the donors excluded sequences that lacked an unambiguous match to a single V gene segment. In an earlier analysis of roughly 600 of the donors, a V segment was called functional when productive rearrangements were above 56.7%, and segregating when the standard deviation between donors exceeded 5%. A statistical classification framework was built to diagnose cytomegalovirus status from the catalog of TCR beta chain sequences. In a later analysis, V and J genes were assigned by comparing TCR nucleotide sequences against IMGT/GENE-DB human TR gene sequences. In a later analysis, CDR3 sequences and most-parsimonious VDJ recombination scenarios were assigned using the TCRdist pipeline. A later analysis defined each TCR beta chain by its CDR3 amino acid sequence plus V-gene family, and excluded reads lacking a unique V-gene family. In a later analysis, some 600 highly shared, low-generation-probability nucleotide sequences were removed to address suspected cross-contamination and a sequencing artifact. In a later analysis, a clonal expansion index for each public chain was calculated from normalized within-repertoire ranks of inferred template counts. In a later analysis, generation probabilities were computed with a VDJ recombination model fitted to out-of-frame rearrangements, and the resulting probabilities were checked against IGoR. In a later analysis, TCR-TCR, TCR-HLA and TCR-CMV co-occurrence was scored with hypergeometric tests, and a repertoire-size bias correction was applied to TCR pairs. A later analysis estimated false discovery rates by permuting HLA or CMV assignments 20 times. In a later analysis, co-occurring TCRs were grouped using DBSCAN, with TCRdist sequence similarity added in when clustering inside HLA-allele-positive subsets. For co-occurrence clustering, repertoires with fewer than 30,000 or more than 120,000 public chains were excluded, along with five or six repertoires with anomalous nucleotide sharing. Entries here come from immuneACCESS through TCRdb and include only in-frame sequences with V and J called. Some clones fail to appear in such tables; in the studies checked, an unresolved V gene covers under half of the shortfall, and the cause of the remainder is unknown. The V and J calls and clone size were taken over from that table, and D and trimming were inferred from the DNA. This sample comprises over 100,000 clones, around three fifths of them detected only once. The ten largest clonotypes hold 2% to 2.5% of the sample.

Germline trimming: 4 bases from V, 8 bases from J; junction bases outside gene matches: 4. CDR1 SGHRS and CDR2 YFSETQ were looked up in the germline V gene. The CDR3 holds 14 amino acids from the cysteine to the phenylalanine. Only the CDR3 part of the read is kept: 42 bases, read in frame from the first base. The cohort comprised under 700 healthy bone marrow donors. At the time of sampling, all cohort members were nominally healthy, though unrecorded immune exposures were likely present. The donor tested CMV seronegative and was one of the 352 seronegative cohort members. A peripheral blood sample was provided by each donor, and peripheral blood mononuclear cells were used for TCR beta sequencing. The Qiagen DNeasy Blood Extraction Kit was used to extract genomic DNA from the blood cell samples. As concerns this clone: The specificity of this receptor is unknown. No much larger clone is present one base from it, and per-base qualities are unavailable.

The sample consisted of PBMCs. The clonotype originates from a woman aged 40 to 50 in good health and CMV-seronegative. The rearranged segments are TRBV5-1 and TRBJ2-1, with 12 bases aligning to TRBD2. The base sequence is TGCGCCAGCAGCCCTAGCGGGGGGGCCCATGAGCAGTTCTTC. This translates into CASSPSGGAHEQFF.